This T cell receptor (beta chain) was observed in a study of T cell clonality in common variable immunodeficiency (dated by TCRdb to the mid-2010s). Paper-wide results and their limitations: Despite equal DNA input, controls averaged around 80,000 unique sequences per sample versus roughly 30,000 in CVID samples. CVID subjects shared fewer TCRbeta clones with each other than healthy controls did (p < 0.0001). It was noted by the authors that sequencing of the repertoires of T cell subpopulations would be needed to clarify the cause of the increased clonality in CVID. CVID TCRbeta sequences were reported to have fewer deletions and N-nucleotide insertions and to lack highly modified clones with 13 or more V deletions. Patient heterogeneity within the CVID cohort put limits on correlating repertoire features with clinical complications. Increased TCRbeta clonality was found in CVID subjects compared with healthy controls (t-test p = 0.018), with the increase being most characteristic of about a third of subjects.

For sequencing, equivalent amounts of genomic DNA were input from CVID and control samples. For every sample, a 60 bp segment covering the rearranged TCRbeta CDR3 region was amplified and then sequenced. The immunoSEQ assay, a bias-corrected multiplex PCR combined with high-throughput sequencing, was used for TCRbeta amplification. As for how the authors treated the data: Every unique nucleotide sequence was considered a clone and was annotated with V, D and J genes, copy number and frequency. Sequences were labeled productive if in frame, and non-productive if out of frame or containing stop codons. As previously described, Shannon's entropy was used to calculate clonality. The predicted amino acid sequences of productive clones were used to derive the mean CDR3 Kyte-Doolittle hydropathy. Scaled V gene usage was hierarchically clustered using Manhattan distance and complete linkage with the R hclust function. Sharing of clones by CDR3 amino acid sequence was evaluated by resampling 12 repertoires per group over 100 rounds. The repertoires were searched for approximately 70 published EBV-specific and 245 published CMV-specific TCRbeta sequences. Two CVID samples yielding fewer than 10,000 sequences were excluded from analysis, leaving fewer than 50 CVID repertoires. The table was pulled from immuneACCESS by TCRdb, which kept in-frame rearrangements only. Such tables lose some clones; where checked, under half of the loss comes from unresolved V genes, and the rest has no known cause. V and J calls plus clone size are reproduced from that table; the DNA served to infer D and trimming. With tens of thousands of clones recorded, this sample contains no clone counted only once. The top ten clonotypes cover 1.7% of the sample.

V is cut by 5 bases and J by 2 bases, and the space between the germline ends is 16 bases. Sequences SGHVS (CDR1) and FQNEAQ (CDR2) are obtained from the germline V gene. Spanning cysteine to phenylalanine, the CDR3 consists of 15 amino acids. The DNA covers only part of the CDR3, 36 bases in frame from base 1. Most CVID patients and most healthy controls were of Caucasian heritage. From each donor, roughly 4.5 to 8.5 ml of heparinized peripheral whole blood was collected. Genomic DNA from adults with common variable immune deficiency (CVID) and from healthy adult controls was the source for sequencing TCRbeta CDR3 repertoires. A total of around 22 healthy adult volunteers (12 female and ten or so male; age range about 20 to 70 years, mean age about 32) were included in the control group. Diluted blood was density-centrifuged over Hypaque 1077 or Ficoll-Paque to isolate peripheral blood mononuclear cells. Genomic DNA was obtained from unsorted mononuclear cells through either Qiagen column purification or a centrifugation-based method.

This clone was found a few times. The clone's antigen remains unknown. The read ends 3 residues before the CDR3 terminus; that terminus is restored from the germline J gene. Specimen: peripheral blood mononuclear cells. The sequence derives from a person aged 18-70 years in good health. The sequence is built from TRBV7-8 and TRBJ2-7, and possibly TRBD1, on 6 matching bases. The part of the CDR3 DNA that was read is TGTGCCAGCAGCCCACAGGGTAAGGCGGCCTACGAG. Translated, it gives CASSPQGKAAYE. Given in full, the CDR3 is CASSPQGKAAYEQYF. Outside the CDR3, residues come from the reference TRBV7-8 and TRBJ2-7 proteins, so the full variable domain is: GAGVSQSPRYKVAKRGQDVALRCDPISGHVSLFWYQQALGQGPEFLTYFQNEAQLDKSGLPSDRFFAERPEGSVSTLKIQRTQQEDSAVYLCASSPQGKAAYEQYFGPGTRLTVT.